This T cell receptor beta chain originates from a study of T cells in Graves' hyperthyroidism and ophthalmopathy. As concerns this clonotype: No antigen is known for it.

Findings and limits, study-wide: The blood repertoire included most of the expanded thyroid clonotypes above 0.001.

Amplification yielded TCR beta CDR3 regions, with RNA transcripts as the source. The HTBI set primed first-round TCR CDR3 RT-PCR. MiXCR, run by TCRdb on the multiplex PCR reads, gives a single entry per CDR3 protein. The sample records more than 650,000 distinct CDR3 sequences, around 15% being singletons. The V gene lost 5 bases and the J gene lost 0 bases, with 9 bases spanning the gap. Germline lookup yields CDR1 GTSNPN and CDR2 SVGIG (reference sequence). This CDR3 has 13 residues. Material: blood. The receptor was isolated from a woman under 30 with Graves' hyperthyroidism. V usage is TRBV30 and J usage is TRBJ2-3; D is unresolved. CDR3 sequence (DNA): TGTGCCTGGGACCGCTCTAGCACAGATACGCAGTATTTT. Its translation is CAWDRSSTDTQYF.